A single sample is the source of the 30 T cell receptor beta chains below, sequenced in a study of blood T cell repertoires in COVID-19. The protocol was immunoSEQ multiplex PCR, while the TCRdb copy is restricted to in-frame clones and leaves out a portion. The table records approximately 120,000 clones, approximately 87% of them present only once. The sequencing sample was made of peripheral blood. The receptors originated from a man aged 50-59 years with acute or convalescent COVID-19.

The CDR3 nucleotides read TGTGCCACCTTACAGGGGACGCGGTACGAGCAGTACTTC. This sequence encodes CATLQGTRYEQYF. The chain uses TRBV14 and TRBJ2-7, with TRBD1 matching over 7 bases. The CDR3 extends over 13 amino acids. Germline CDR1 is SGHDN and CDR2 is FVKESK. With 10 bases clipped from V and 4 bases from J, the junction kept 10 bases outside the gene matches.

The chain uses TRBV3-1 (or the pseudogene TRBV3-2) and TRBJ1-1; the D is unclear. The length of the CDR3 is 12 residues. V gave up 5 bases and J gave up 1 base, with 5 bases separating them. The germline gives CDR1 LGHDT, CDR2 YNNKEL (reference sequence). CDR3 protein: CASSYRNTEAFF. CDR3 sequence (DNA): TGTGCCAGCAGCTACAGGAACACTGAAGCTTTCTTT.

The chain recombines TRBV19 with TRBJ2-1; possible D gene TRBD2, 7 bases. The CDR3 has 14 residues. The V and J ends lost 6 bases and 3 bases respectively, with 12 bases between them. Germline V gene sequence: CDR1 LNHDA, CDR2 SQIVND (reference sequence). The CDR3 DNA reads as TGTGCCAGTAGCCAAGGGGGGGACTACAATGAGCAGTTCTTC. Protein sequence: CASSQGGDYNEQFF.

The chain is built from TRBV4-3 and TRBJ2-1; 8 positions agree with TRBD2. Germline CDR1 and CDR2: LGHNA and YSLEER. The length of the CDR3 is 15 residues. V lost 4 bases to trimming and J lost 7 bases; unmatched junction nucleotides: 9. In nucleotides, the CDR3 is TGCGCCAGCAGCCCCCTGCAGCGGGAGTGGAATGAGCAGTTCTTC. The encoded protein is CASSPLQREWNEQFF.

This chain links TRBV10-3 with TRBJ2-7; TRBD1 might be the D (5 bases). This CDR3 spans 14 amino acids. Germline V CDR1 and CDR2: ENHRY, SYGVKD. V lost 3 bases and J lost 2, with 11 bases in between. This CDR3 is CAISETGLPYEQYF. CDR3 DNA sequence: TGTGCCATCAGTGAAACAGGTCTACCCTACGAGCAGTACTTC.

The chain links TRBV7-2 to TRBJ1-4, with 8 positions matching TRBD1. This CDR3 contains 15 residues. Germline trimming cut 5 bases from V and 3 bases from J; bases unmatched to any gene: 5. Germline-derived CDR1 and CDR2 are SGHTA and FQGNSA. The CDR3 loop is CASSDRGRANEKLFF. The CDR3 nucleotides read TGTGCCAGCAGCGACAGGGGACGGGCTAATGAAAAACTGTTTTTT.

The chain combines TRBV5-6 with TRBJ1-3; D may be TRBD1 (6 bases). The length of the CDR3 is 15 residues. The germline CDR1 and CDR2 sequences are SGHDT and YYEEEE. The V and J ends lost 3 bases and 0 bases respectively, with 10 bases between them. The CDR3 loop is CASSWGRLSGNTIYF. The CDR3 DNA reads as TGTGCCAGCAGCTGGGGGCGGCTCTCTGGAAACACCATATATTTT.

The V gene is TRBV4-1, the J gene TRBJ1-6; D is perhaps TRBD1 (5 bases). The CDR3 totals 16 residues. Germline V gene data show CDR1 as MGHRA and CDR2 as YSYEKL. Trimming shortened V by 0 bases and J by 14 bases, and 20 bases separated the two germline ends. Written as DNA, the CDR3 is TGCGCCAGCAGCCAAGATAGGGGTTCGGAGTTTCTATCCCTCCACTTT. Translated, it gives CASSQDRGSEFLSLHF.

The CDR3 loop is CASSEAGVRADTQYF. In DNA form, the CDR3 reads TGTGCCAGCAGTGAAGCGGGAGTACGCGCAGATACGCAGTATTTT. The chain carries TRBV2 and TRBJ2-3, with D possibly TRBD2 on 5 matching bases. Germline CDR1 and CDR2: SNHLY and FYNNEI. The CDR3 loop spans 15 amino acids. V lost 0 bases, J lost 4 bases, and 11 bases lay in between.

V is TRBV21-1 and J is TRBJ2-7; the table's D gene call, TRBD1, was not cross checked with the DNA. TRBV21-1 is a pseudogene. The CDR3 is 17 residues long. CDR3 amino acids: CASSKTFDRGLSYEQYF. CDR3 nucleotide sequence: TGTGCCAGCAGCAAAACCTTCGACAGGGGCCTCTCCTACGAGCAGTACTTC.

The V gene is TRBV4-1, the J gene TRBJ2-1; 8 nucleotides line up with TRBD1. V was pared by 3 bases and J by 5 bases, with 12 bases of the junction left unmatched. The CDR3 is 17 amino acids. Germline-derived CDR1 and CDR2 are MGHRA and YSYEKL. The CDR3 DNA follows: TGCGCCAGCAGCCAGGCCTACCAGGGGGCAGAAGACAATGAGCAGTTCTTC. This gives the protein CASSQAYQGAEDNEQFF.

The rearrangement links TRBV14 to TRBJ1-4; possible D gene TRBD1, 5 bases. Per the germline V gene, CDR1 is SGHDN and CDR2 is FVKESK. CDR3 length: 13 residues. The V end was cut by 5 bases, the J end by 7 bases, with 11 bases between. CDR3 nucleotide sequence: TGTGCCAGCAGCGCGGGACTGGCTGAAAAACTGTTTTTT. It codes for CASSAGLAEKLFF.

The rearrangement joins TRBV6-6 to TRBJ2-1; TRBD1 matches 7 bases. The ends lost 6 bases at V and 9 bases at J; junction bases unmatched: 5. This CDR3 region has 12 residues. The V gene's germline CDR1 is MNHNY and CDR2 SVGAGI (reference sequence). The CDR3 here is CASREKGAEQFF. The CDR3 nucleotides read TGTGCCAGCAGGGAGAAGGGGGCTGAGCAGTTCTTC.

V usage is TRBV12-3 or TRBV12-4 and J usage is TRBJ2-1; maybe TRBD2 (5 bases). The CDR3 contains 11 residues. Trimming shortened V by 6 bases and J by 10 bases, and 10 bases separated the two germline ends. The CDR3 DNA reads as TGTGCCAGCAGCGCGGGCAAAGAGCAGTTCTTC. Amino acids: CASSAGKEQFF.

The chain uses TRBV29-1 and TRBJ2-1, with 8 bases that match TRBD2. V lost 7 bases, J lost 0 bases, and 2 bases stayed unmatched. The germline V gene has CDR1 SQVTM and CDR2 ANQGSEA. The CDR3 runs to 13 residues. CDR3 region: CSATSGSYNEQFF. Here the CDR3 DNA reads TGCAGCGCCACTAGCGGCTCCTACAATGAGCAGTTCTTC.

The chain is built from TRBV5-1 and TRBJ2-5, with 14 bases identical to TRBD2. The ends lost 4 bases at V and 8 bases at J; junction bases unmatched: 7. Germline V gene sequence: CDR1 SGHRS, CDR2 YFSETQ. This CDR3 has 15 residues. The CDR3 DNA is TGCGCCAGCAGCAAGGGACTAGCGGGAGATGTAACCCAGTACTTC. Its translation is CASSKGLAGDVTQYF.

Comments on this clone: Within the sample, other DNA sequences also encode this same CDR3. CDR3: CASSLGALNTEAFF. DNA of the CDR3: TGCGCCAGCAGCTTGGGAGCTTTGAACACTGAAGCTTTCTTT. The genes are TRBV5-1 and TRBJ1-1; D gene ambiguous. Germline V lookup: CDR1 SGHRS, CDR2 YFSETQ. Between the trimmed V and J ends, which lost 0 bases and 0 bases, there was a span of 6 bases. CDR3 length: 14 amino acids.

The gene calls are TRBV7-2 and TRBJ1-2; 7 bases agree with TRBD1. J was trimmed by 2 bases and V by 5 bases; bases with no gene match: 5. Germline loops: CDR1 SGHTA, CDR2 FQGNSA. The CDR3 runs to 14 residues. CDR3 bases: TGTGCCAGCAGCCTCGACAGGGTAAACTATGGCTACACCTTC. Protein: CASSLDRVNYGYTF.

This clone was detected only once. The chain employs TRBV28 and TRBJ1-2, with 8 bases aligning to TRBD1. This CDR3 region has 14 residues. Trimming cost V 2 bases and J 8 bases; bases outside gene matches: 7. From germline, CDR1 is MDHEN and CDR2 SYDVKM. The CDR3 DNA reads as TGTGCCAGCAGTTTAACGGCCAGGGGGCGGGGCTACACCTTC. Its translation: CASSLTARGRGYTF.

V gene TRBV30 combines with J gene TRBJ2-1, with TRBD2 matching 9 bases. Germline V lookup: CDR1 GTSNPN, CDR2 SVGIG (reference sequence). The CDR3 extends over 17 amino acids. Trimming removed 1 base from V and 2 bases from J; junction bases left unmatched: 9. The CDR3 reads CAWSADRSGSPYNEQFF. The DNA for the CDR3 is TGTGCCTGGAGTGCAGACCGTAGCGGGAGCCCCTACAATGAGCAGTTCTTC.

V is TRBV6-5 and J is TRBJ1-2; D unclear. Germline lookup yields CDR1 MNHEY and CDR2 SVGAGI. The CDR3 contains 13 residues. The germline V and J ends were trimmed by 6 bases and 5 bases, with 13 bases remaining between them. CDR3 coding DNA: TGTGCCAGCAGCCCCGGCCGGGAGTATGGCTACACCTTC. Translation: CASSPGREYGYTF.

The rearrangement joins TRBV11-2 to TRBJ2-7; D possibly corresponds to TRBD2 (6 bases). Trimming shortened V by 5 bases and J by 6 bases, and 11 bases separated the two germline ends. Per germline, CDR1 SGHAT and CDR2 FQNNGV. There are 12 residues in the CDR3. The CDR3 sequence is CASSPGLSEQYF. CDR3 DNA sequence: TGTGCCAGCAGCCCTGGACTATCCGAGCAGTACTTC.

The rearrangement uses TRBV5-4 and TRBJ2-1; a possible D gene is TRBD2 (7 bases). In germline, CDR1 is SGHNT, CDR2 YYREEE (reference sequence). The CDR3 spans 18 residues. V lost 1 base and J lost 0, with 17 bases in between. The CDR3 DNA follows: TGTGCCAGCAGCTTGCGGGGGGCCAAGGGAAGCTCCTACAATGAGCAGTTCTTC. Translation gives CASSLRGAKGSSYNEQFF.

The rearrangement joins TRBV6-5 to TRBJ2-7, with 14 bases fitting TRBD2. CDR1 and CDR2 (germline): MNHEY, SVGAGI. J gave up 6 bases and V 2 bases, and 6 bases lay outside the gene matches. The CDR3 is 16 amino acids. The DNA for the CDR3 is TGTGCCAGCAGTTACACGGGACTAGCGGGAGCAAGCGAGCAGTACTTC. Translated: CASSYTGLAGASEQYF.

This clone was seen once. The chain links TRBV10-2 to TRBJ2-7; a possible D gene is TRBD2 (5 bases). The length of the CDR3 is 14 residues. Germline V gene data show CDR1 as WSHSY and CDR2 as SAAADI. V shed 10 bases and J shed 1 base, with 17 bases lying between them. CDR3 in DNA: TGCGCCACCCTTACTAGAAAGGAATCCTACGAGCAGTACTTC. It encodes CATLTRKESYEQYF.

The gene calls are TRBV2 and TRBJ2-1; D is unresolved. CDR3 length: 16 amino acids. Between the trimmed V and J ends, which lost 6 bases and 0 bases, there was a span of 15 bases. The germline V gene encodes CDR1 SNHLY and CDR2 FYNNEI. CDR3 sequence: CASSLNPLSSYNEQFF. Here the CDR3 DNA reads TGTGCCAGCAGCTTGAACCCCCTGAGCTCCTACAATGAGCAGTTCTTC.

The chain links TRBV5-1 to TRBJ2-7; 8 nucleotides line up with TRBD1. This CDR3 comprises 14 residues. J was trimmed by 4 bases and V by 4 bases; bases with no gene match: 7. CDR1 and CDR2 from the germline V gene are SGHRS and YFSETQ. The chain's CDR3 is CASSPTGVYYEQYF. The DNA for the CDR3 is TGCGCCAGCAGCCCGACAGGGGTTTATTACGAGCAGTACTTC.

This chain uses TRBV4-3 with TRBJ2-3; 8 bases line up with TRBD2. This CDR3 has 15 amino acids. The V gene's germline CDR1 is LGHNA and CDR2 YSLEER. Losses at the gene ends were 4 bases for V and 1 base for J; bases not matched to a gene: 4. DNA for the CDR3: TGCGCCAGCAGCCTCAGCGGGAGTGGCACAGATACGCAGTATTTT. Translated, it gives CASSLSGSGTDTQYF.

This clone was counted a single time. The CDR3 coding sequence is TGTGCCAGCAGCCCCCGAGCGGGAGCTGATGAGCAGTTCTTC. This encodes CASSPRAGADEQFF. The rearrangement uses TRBV9 and TRBJ2-1; 8 positions match TRBD2. Per germline, CDR1 SGDLS and CDR2 YYNGEE. With V trimmed by 4 bases and J by 8 bases, 8 bases remained unmatched. The CDR3 has 14 amino acids.

This rearrangement joins TRBV10-3 to TRBJ2-7; 9 positions agree with TRBD1. J was trimmed by 6 bases and V by 0 bases; bases with no gene match: 9. CDR1 and CDR2 from the germline V gene are ENHRY and SYGVKD. This CDR3 contains 16 residues. The CDR3 sequence is CAISESPGTGISEQYF. For the CDR3, the DNA is TGTGCCATCAGTGAGTCACCCGGGACAGGGATCTCCGAGCAGTACTTC.